These 32 T cell receptor beta chains share one sample of origin, sequenced in a study of T cell responses to AZD1222 COVID-19 vaccine. Clones were sequenced by immunoSEQ multiplex PCR, and TCRdb holds only the in-frame ones, with some missing. The data show roughly 270,000 clones, 85% to 95% seen once. The starting material was peripheral blood, obtained 28 days after the second AZD1222 dose. Receptors were obtained from an adult who received the AZD1222 COVID-19 vaccine.

The rearrangement uses TRBV2 and TRBJ2-3, with 9 bases fitting TRBD1. CDR1 SNHLY and CDR2 FYNNEI come from the germline V gene. The CDR3 is 15 amino acids. V gave up 7 bases and J gave up 4 bases; unmatched junction bases: 9. The chain's CDR3 is CASTPGTGRADTQYF. The DNA for the CDR3 is TGTGCCAGCACCCCCGGGACAGGGAGGGCAGATACGCAGTATTTT.

Only one count was recorded for this clone. The chain is built from TRBV3-1 (or the pseudogene TRBV3-2) and TRBJ2-1, with D tentatively TRBD2 (6 bases). The CDR3 is made up of 14 amino acids. Germline V gives CDR1 LGHDT, CDR2 YNNKEL (reference sequence). The V end lost 8 bases, the J end lost 3 bases, and 14 bases lay between the germline ends. CDR3 nucleotides: TGTGCCAGCCACGGGGTGGGGGGCTACAATGAGCAGTTCTTC. Its protein is CASHGVGGYNEQFF.

The chain joins TRBV7-3 to TRBJ2-7; 7 bases are shared with TRBD1. The junction had 12 bases not matched to a gene; V was cut back by 5 bases and J by 2 bases. From germline, CDR1 is SGHTA and CDR2 FQGTGA. The CDR3 is 16 residues long. Here the CDR3 DNA reads TGTGCCAGCAGCCCACACCGGACAGGCGATACCTACGAGCAGTACTTC. This gives the protein CASSPHRTGDTYEQYF.

This chain joins TRBV29-1 and TRBJ2-7, with D possibly matching TRBD1 (6 bases). Per germline, CDR1 SQVTM and CDR2 ANQGSEA. Trimming cost V 7 bases and J 7 bases, with 14 bases left between them. The CDR3 consists of 11 residues. This CDR3 is CSADSLGEQYF. The CDR3 coding sequence is TGCAGCGCGGACAGCCTCGGAGAGCAGTACTTC.

The chain combines TRBV9 with TRBJ2-7; no clear D gene. The ends were cut back, 0 bases at V and 1 base at J, with 17 bases in the middle. CDR1 and CDR2 from the germline V gene are SGDLS and YYNGEE. The CDR3 is made up of 17 amino acids. CDR3 DNA: TGTGCCAGCAGCGTAGCTACCGGGCCCCTCGAATCCTACGAGCAGTACTTC. The encoded protein is CASSVATGPLESYEQYF.

The rearrangement joins TRBV19 to TRBJ2-7, with D uncertain. V was pared by 5 bases and J by 4 bases, with 12 bases between. The CDR3 is made up of 13 amino acids. Looked up from germline, CDR1 is LNHDA and CDR2 is SQIVND (reference sequence). The CDR3 DNA reads TGTGCCAGTAGTTATGGCAGGTCTTACGAGCAGTACTTC. The encoded protein is CASSYGRSYEQYF.

The chain has TRBV5-1 and TRBJ1-4, with 12 bases fitting TRBD1. The germline V gene encodes CDR1 SGHRS and CDR2 YFSETQ. The V and J ends lost 2 bases and 7 bases, in that order; junction bases with no gene match: 9. This CDR3 contains 17 residues. Here the CDR3 DNA reads TGCGCCAGCAGCTTTGGGACAGGGGGCCGAAAGAGTGAAAAACTGTTTTTT. Its protein is CASSFGTGGRKSEKLFF.

As DNA, the CDR3 is TGTGCCACCGCCGAAACGAGTGAGGGCACTGAAGCTTTCTTT. As protein: CATAETSEGTEAFF. The rearrangement links TRBV10-3 to TRBJ1-1, with D unresolved. CDR1 is ENHRY and CDR2 is SYGVKD in the germline V gene. V lost 10 bases, J lost 4 bases, and 19 bases lay in between. CDR3 length equals 14 residues.

This clone was recorded once. The chain uses TRBV9 and TRBJ2-7; TRBD1 or TRBD2 may be the D gene (5 bases each). Per germline, CDR1 SGDLS and CDR2 YYNGEE. This CDR3 is 14 amino acids long. V gave up 1 base and J gave up 0 bases, with 8 bases separating them. The CDR3 is CASSVMGDSYEQYF. The CDR3, as DNA: TGTGCCAGCAGCGTAATGGGGGACTCCTACGAGCAGTACTTC.

The chain links TRBV15 to TRBJ1-1; 7 bases match TRBD1. J was trimmed by 1 base and V by 0 bases; bases with no gene match: 5. Looked up from germline, CDR1 is LNHNV and CDR2 is YYDKDF (reference sequence). This CDR3 comprises 16 residues. CDR3: CATSRDRQGQNTEAFF. Written as DNA, the CDR3 is TGTGCCACCAGCAGAGATCGACAGGGCCAGAACACTGAAGCTTTCTTT.

For this clone: One end of the junction does not line up with germline, which may come from a read error. This chain joins TRBV7-2 and TRBJ2-5; 12 bases fit TRBD2. Germline-derived CDR1 and CDR2 are SGHTA and FQGNSA. The length of the CDR3 is 17 residues. The DNA of the CDR3 is TGTGTCAGCAGCTCACCGGGACTAGCGGGCCTACAAGAGACCCAGTACTTC. Protein product: CVSSSPGLAGLQETQYF.

The chain combines TRBV5-1 with TRBJ2-1, with 16 bases identical to TRBD2. Trimming at V came to 2 bases and at J to 8 bases, leaving 4 bases not matched to a gene. The length of the CDR3 is 16 residues. The germline V gene has CDR1 SGHRS and CDR2 YFSETQ. CDR3 in amino acids: CASSFSGTSGGDEQFF. For the CDR3, the DNA is TGCGCCAGCAGCTTCTCCGGGACTAGCGGGGGGGATGAGCAGTTCTTC.

The rearrangement links TRBV20-1 to TRBJ2-7; tentative D call: TRBD2 (6 bases). The germline V and J ends were trimmed by 3 bases and 1 base, with 13 bases remaining between them. CDR1 and CDR2 (germline): DFQATT, SNEGSKA (reference sequence). This CDR3 spans 14 amino acids. The CDR3 loop is CSASGFGRSYEQYF. CDR3 DNA: TGCAGTGCTAGTGGGTTCGGGAGATCCTACGAGCAGTACTTC.

The sample holds one count of this clone. This chain connects TRBV5-1 to TRBJ2-7, with TRBD1 identical over 9 bases. This CDR3 has 16 amino acids. Germline assignment: CDR1 SGHRS and CDR2 YFSETQ. Trimming cost V 4 bases and J 3 bases; bases outside gene matches: 11. CDR3 nucleotide sequence: TGCGCCAGCAGCACCCGGGACAGGGCGCTTTTCTACGAGCAGTACTTC. Translation gives CASSTRDRALFYEQYF.

The rearrangement joins TRBV2 to TRBJ2-7; no firm D call. Germline lookup yields CDR1 SNHLY and CDR2 FYNNEI. There are 12 residues in the CDR3. V lost 3 bases and J 5 bases, leaving 8 bases between the germline ends. Here the CDR3 reads CASSDRSDEQYF. The CDR3 DNA follows: TGTGCCAGCAGTGATAGGTCCGACGAGCAGTACTTC. The variable domain in full, with the rest retrieved from reference TRBV2 and TRBJ2-7, is EPEVTQTPSHQVTQMGQEVILRCVPISNHLYFYWYRQILGQKVEFLVSFYNNEISEKSEIFDDQFSVERPDGSNFTLKIRSTKLEDSAMYFCASSDRSDEQYFGPGTRLTVT.

This chain links TRBV7-9 with TRBJ2-7; 8 nucleotides agree with TRBD2. Trimming cost V 4 bases and J 2 bases; bases outside gene matches: 4. Looked up from germline, CDR1 is SEHNR and CDR2 is FQNEAQ (reference sequence). The CDR3 has 14 amino acids. Written as DNA, the CDR3 is TGTGCCAGCAGCTCGGGACTAGGAACCTACGAGCAGTACTTC. The encoded protein is CASSSGLGTYEQYF.

The V gene is TRBV12-3 or TRBV12-4, the J gene TRBJ1-6, with unresolved D. The CDR3 is 13 amino acids. V was cut by 2 bases and J by 10 bases, with 9 bases left in between. The CDR3 reads CASSLTEKSPLHF. Written as DNA, the CDR3 is TGTGCCAGCAGTTTAACCGAGAAATCACCCCTCCACTTT.

J is TRBJ1-1 and V is TRBV19, with D unclear. This CDR3 contains 14 residues. V was pared by 4 bases and J by 4 bases, with 13 bases between. Germline CDR1 is LNHDA and CDR2 is SQIVND (reference sequence). The CDR3 sequence is CASSNRRRGTEAFF. The DNA for the CDR3 is TGTGCCAGTAGTAATCGGCGCCGGGGCACTGAAGCTTTCTTT.

The V call is TRBV5-1, the J call TRBJ1-3, with TRBD1 identical over 7 bases. J lost 0 bases, V lost 1 base, and 4 bases had no gene match. The CDR3 contains 16 residues. In germline, CDR1 is SGHRS, CDR2 YFSETQ. CDR3 in DNA: TGCGCCAGCAGCTTGACAGGGGTTGACTCTGGAAACACCATATATTTT. Protein: CASSLTGVDSGNTIYF.

The chain couples TRBV10-3 to TRBJ2-1, with 8 bases fitting TRBD2. This CDR3 spans 16 amino acids. Looked up from germline, CDR1 is ENHRY and CDR2 is SYGVKD. The ends lost 8 bases at V and 4 bases at J; junction bases unmatched: 13. The CDR3 bases are TGTGCCATCCGGGAGGCTAGCGGGCATCAATACAATGAGCAGTTCTTC. This sequence encodes CAIREASGHQYNEQFF.

CDR3 residues: CASSFPPAAYEQYF. The CDR3 bases are TGTGCCAGCAGTTTTCCCCCGGCCGCCTACGAGCAGTACTTC. The chain uses TRBV28 and TRBJ2-7; D gene unclear. Per germline, CDR1 MDHEN and CDR2 SYDVKM. The length of the CDR3 is 14 residues. V lost 3 bases and J lost 2, with 11 bases in between.

The gene calls are TRBV11-1 and TRBJ2-5; D is possibly TRBD2 (8 bases). The CDR3 loop spans 14 amino acids. Germline V gene sequence: CDR1 SGHAT, CDR2 FQDESV (reference sequence). V lost 3 bases, J lost 5 bases, and 13 bases lay in between. The CDR3 spells CASSFGRGPETQYF. The CDR3 DNA reads as TGTGCCAGCAGCTTCGGGAGGGGGCCGGAGACCCAGTACTTC.

The V call is TRBV2, the J call TRBJ2-7; the D gene is possibly TRBD1 (6 bases). Germline assignment: CDR1 SNHLY and CDR2 FYNNEI. Trimming took off 3 bases at V and 4 bases at J, with 16 bases between the two ends. The CDR3 contains 15 residues. CDR3 sequence (DNA): TGTGCCAGCAGTGAGTTCCCAGGGGACCTATACGAGCAGTACTTC. It translates to CASSEFPGDLYEQYF. The full variable domain, in which reference TRBV2 and TRBJ2-7 provide the parts outside the CDR3, is EPEVTQTPSHQVTQMGQEVILRCVPISNHLYFYWYRQILGQKVEFLVSFYNNEISEKSEIFDDQFSVERPDGSNFTLKIRSTKLEDSAMYFCASSEFPGDLYEQYFGPGTRLTVT.

This chain joins TRBV27 and TRBJ1-2; D is possibly TRBD1 (5 bases). Deletions cut 5 bases from V and 4 bases from J, with 17 bases between. This CDR3 contains 15 residues. Germline V gene data show CDR1 as MNHEY and CDR2 as SMNVEV (reference sequence). The CDR3 here is CASSPGTDGIYGYTF. CDR3 coding DNA: TGTGCCAGCAGTCCAGGGACGGATGGGATCTATGGCTACACCTTC.

This chain joins TRBV6-5 and TRBJ2-7, with D perhaps given as TRBD1 or TRBD2 (5 bases each). V lost 8 bases to trimming and J lost 0 bases, with 14 bases between them. The CDR3 loop spans 14 amino acids. Germline values: CDR1 MNHEY, CDR2 SVGAGI. The CDR3 coding sequence is TGTGCCAGCGGGTCTTGGGGGATCTCCTACGAGCAGTACTTC. It codes for CASGSWGISYEQYF.

The gene calls are TRBV10-3 and TRBJ1-5, with TRBD1 as a possible D gene (5 bases). Germline V gene data show CDR1 as ENHRY and CDR2 as SYGVKD. V was trimmed by 10 bases and J by 2 bases, leaving 12 bases between them. There are 13 residues in the CDR3. DNA of the CDR3: TGTGCCAGCCAGGGTGGGGGCAATCAGCCCCAGCATTTT. Protein: CASQGGGNQPQHF.

V and J are TRBV3-1 (or the pseudogene TRBV3-2) and TRBJ1-4; TRBD1 is a possible D gene (5 bases). This CDR3 has 16 amino acids. CDR1 is LGHDT and CDR2 is YNNKEL in the germline V gene (reference sequence). V shed 3 bases and J shed 0 bases, with 11 bases lying between them. This chain's CDR3 is CASSHWGGTTNEKLFF. CDR3 bases: TGTGCCAGCAGCCATTGGGGGGGAACAACTAATGAAAAACTGTTTTTT.

The rearrangement uses TRBV3-1 (or the pseudogene TRBV3-2) and TRBJ2-7; 11 bases fit TRBD1. This CDR3 comprises 15 residues. J gave up 2 bases and V 4 bases, and 4 bases lay outside the gene matches. From germline, CDR1 is LGHDT and CDR2 YNNKEL (reference sequence). The DNA for the CDR3 is TGTGCCAGCAGCCTGGGGACAGGGGGGGCCTACGAGCAGTACTTC. It encodes CASSLGTGGAYEQYF.

CDR3 residues: CASSPRGSSGNTIYF. CDR3 in DNA: TGTGCCAGCAGCCCTAGGGGTTCTTCTGGAAACACCATATATTTT. This chain connects TRBV3-1 (or the pseudogene TRBV3-2) to TRBJ1-3; a weak D match, TRBD1 (5 bases). Germline V gene data show CDR1 as LGHDT and CDR2 as YNNKEL (reference sequence). The V end was cut by 4 bases, the J end by 1 base, with 11 bases between. CDR3 length: 15 residues.

This chain joins TRBV28 and TRBJ2-6, with 8 bases identical to TRBD1. Trimming cost V 8 bases and J 0 bases; bases outside gene matches: 6. The CDR3 extends over 16 amino acids. Per the germline V gene, CDR1 is MDHEN and CDR2 is SYDVKM. CDR3 nucleotide sequence: TGTGCCAGCCGGTACAGGGGGAACTCTGGGGCCAACGTCCTGACTTTC. Translation: CASRYRGNSGANVLTF. Filled out from reference TRBV28 and TRBJ2-6, the complete variable domain reads DVKVTQSSRYLVKRTGEKVFLECVQDMDHENMFWYRQDPGLGLRLIYFSYDVKMKEKGDIPEGYSVSREKKERFSLILESASTNQTSMYLCASRYRGNSGANVLTFGAGSRLTVL.

The gene calls are TRBV19 and TRBJ1-1, with a possible D match to TRBD1 (6 bases). This CDR3 has 14 amino acids. CDR1 and CDR2 from the germline V gene are LNHDA and SQIVND (reference sequence). V was clipped by 9 bases and J by 6 bases, with 20 bases between them. The CDR3 spells CASRPSGGRAEAFF. The CDR3 bases are TGTGCCAGCCGGCCTAGCGGGGGCCGGGCTGAAGCTTTCTTT.

The rearrangement joins TRBV9 to TRBJ1-1; the D gene is possibly TRBD1 (6 bases). The CDR3 runs 13 residues. The germline V and J ends were trimmed by 7 bases and 2 bases, with 12 bases remaining between them. CDR1 and CDR2 (germline): SGDLS, YYNGEE. CDR3 DNA: TGTGCCAGCCGGGGGCGGGGAAACACTGAAGCTTTCTTT. The encoded protein is CASRGRGNTEAFF.